This T cell receptor (beta chain) was observed in a study of vaccination and CD4 T cells after COVID-19. In the study overall: SARS-CoV-2 positivity in convalescent patients was established by nasal swab PCR; fewer than 10 had mild and one severe disease. Cells were stimulated with overlapping spike peptides from SARS-CoV-2, HCoV-NL63, HCoV-OC43 and HCoV-229E. Cultures designated as controls were supplied with a CEFX pool, an HIV-1 Nef pool, or no peptide.

Time point specified: late sampling 161 to 241 days after vaccination in a few convalescent patients. Treatment meaning: approximately 10-day PBMC culture with coronavirus spike peptide pools or control peptides (ViraFEST assay). Concerning this clonotype itself: Its target is not known.

Looked up from germline, CDR1 is DFQATT and CDR2 is SNEGSKA (reference sequence). The CDR3 consists of 12 residues. V dropped 1 base and J dropped 4 bases, with 8 bases sitting between them. An Oncomine TCR Beta short-read assay was used to sequence the DNA from cultured CD4+ T cells. TCRdb processed the PCR reads anew with MiXCR; each CDR3 protein has one entry. The sample consists of some 21,000 distinct CDR3 sequences, around 46% of them appearing once. The sequencing here drew on CD4+ T cells from blood, cultured in vitro, taken about 7 months after SARS-CoV-2 vaccination. The receptor comes from a human donor who had recovered from COVID-19. The chain combines TRBV20-1 with TRBJ2-7; D is ambiguous. The CDR3 reads CSARVPPYEQYF. The CDR3 DNA reads TGCAGTGCTAGAGTTCCCCCGTACGAGCAGTACTTC.